The sequence of this T cell receptor (beta chain) was determined in a study of blood T cell repertoires in COVID-19. The overall study: Acute and convalescent COVID-19 samples came from the United States, Italy and Spain.

Authors' processing steps: Amplification of reference gene primers was used by the study to estimate nucleated cell counts. Produced via immunoSEQ multiplex PCR; TCRdb's table is partial and in-frame only. V and J calls and clone size come straight from that table; D and trimming were deduced from the DNA. The sample yields over 200,000 clones, approximately 90% seen once. V trimming: 4 bases; J trimming: 5 bases; junction bases outside the gene matches: 5. The CDR3 contains 14 residues. CDR1 is LGHDT, CDR2 YNNKEL, per germline (reference sequence). Individuals aged roughly 18 to 95 years were recruited from 24 US areas. Membership in each cohort depended on participant-reported clinical history.

This TCR was sampled from a man aged 25 to 40 who had recovered from COVID-19. The chain carries TRBV3-1 (or the pseudogene TRBV3-2) and TRBJ1-2, with 9 bases fitting TRBD1. The sequenced sample was PBMCs or T cells enriched from blood (not recorded which). The chain's CDR3 is CASSPPGTGYGYTF. The CDR3 coding sequence is TGTGCCAGCAGCCCACCGGGGACAGGGTATGGCTACACCTTC.